Sequencing of this T cell receptor beta chain was carried out in a study of OX40 agonist ivuxolimab in advanced cancers. The study sampled blood at baseline, cycle 4 day 1, and cycle 7 day 1. TCRdb keeps only in-frame clones here, not all; method: immunoSEQ multiplex PCR. The sample lists about 58,000 clones, about four fifths occurring once. Germline V CDR1 and CDR2: SGHNT, YYREEE (reference sequence). With V trimmed by 4 bases and J by 3 bases, 2 bases remained unmatched. The CDR3 loop spans 14 amino acids. This chain connects TRBV5-4 to TRBJ2-7; 12 bases match TRBD2. This clonotype originated in an adult with an advanced solid tumor such as melanoma, head and neck, liver or kidney cancer. Sample: CD4+ or CD8+ T cells sorted from blood, taken in a trial of the OX40 agonist ivuxolimab. The CDR3 DNA reads TGTGCCAGCAGCCCGGGACTAGCGGGCTACGAGCAGTACGTC. It yields the protein CASSPGLAGYEQYV.